The 22 T cell receptor beta chains presented below share a single source sample, sequenced in a study of cytomegalovirus exposure and HLA in healthy donors. The assay was immunoSEQ multiplex PCR, and TCRdb's table has in-frame clones only and misses some. The sample shows under 150,000 clones, more than 85% of them seen only once. Sequenced sample: PBMCs. Source of these receptors: a man between 18 and 35 years old in good health and CMV-seropositive.

The chain is built from TRBV5-1 and TRBJ2-2; D not resolved. Germline V gene lookup returns CDR1 SGHRS and CDR2 YFSETQ. This CDR3 region has 15 residues. The germline V and J ends were trimmed by 2 bases and 2 bases, with 10 bases remaining between them. DNA for the CDR3: TGCGCCAGCAGCTTTTTATCCAGTAACACCGGGGAGCTGTTTTTT. Translated, it gives CASSFLSSNTGELFF.

This chain links TRBV21-1 with TRBJ2-1; the D call in the table, TRBD1, was not verified against the DNA. TRBV21-1 is deemed a pseudogene. This CDR3 comprises 18 residues. The CDR3 reads CASSKTPGGRGHYNEQFF. CDR3 coding DNA: TGTGCCAGCAGCAAAACCCCTGGGGGTCGGGGACACTACAATGAGCAGTTCTTC.

In this sample, this clone turned up once. The genes are TRBV15 and TRBJ1-2; D possibly corresponds to TRBD1 (5 bases). The germline V and J ends were trimmed by 3 bases and 9 bases, with 17 bases remaining between them. This CDR3 contains 14 residues. Germline CDR1 LNHNV, CDR2 YYDKDF (reference sequence). The CDR3: CATSSQTGPISYTF. CDR3 bases: TGTGCCACCAGCAGCCAAACAGGACCCATTAGCTACACCTTC.

This chain connects TRBV6-5 to TRBJ1-5; D is unclear. This CDR3 contains 14 residues. V shed 2 bases and J shed 6 bases, with 11 bases lying between them. Germline CDR1 MNHEY, CDR2 SVGAGI. Here the CDR3 reads CASSYGRGGQPQHF. The DNA of the CDR3 is TGTGCCAGCAGTTACGGGCGGGGAGGTCAGCCCCAGCATTTT.

The chain couples TRBV18 to TRBJ2-5; 14 bases line up with TRBD2. Per the germline V gene, CDR1 is KGHSH and CDR2 is LQKENI. This CDR3 comprises 19 residues. Trimming took 1 base from V and 4 from J; bases not matched to a gene: 11. CDR3 sequence: CASSPRVLGLAGVGETQYF. Written as DNA, the CDR3 is TGTGCCAGCTCACCACGCGTTCTGGGACTAGCGGGAGTGGGAGAGACCCAGTACTTC. The complete variable domain, with remaining parts taken from reference TRBV18 and TRBJ2-5, reads NAGVMQNPRHLVRRRGQEARLRCSPMKGHSHVYWYRQLPEEGLKFMVYLQKENIIDESGMPKERFSAEFPKEGPSILRIQQVVRGDSAAYFCASSPRVLGLAGVGETQYFGPGTRLLVL.

This chain uses TRBV5-1 with TRBJ2-2, with D maybe TRBD1 (6 bases). Germline values: CDR1 SGHRS, CDR2 YFSETQ. Trimming took 4 bases from V and 0 from J, leaving 13 bases between them. The CDR3 extends over 16 amino acids. The CDR3 loop reads CASSPTTGTNTGELFF. The CDR3 region has the DNA TGCGCCAGCAGCCCTACTACAGGGACGAACACCGGGGAGCTGTTTTTT.

The chain is built from TRBV14 and TRBJ2-5; D is undetermined. Germline loops: CDR1 SGHDN, CDR2 FVKESK. V lost 0 bases and J 4 bases, leaving 3 bases between the germline ends. The CDR3 contains 12 residues. The chain's CDR3 is CASSQDGETQYF. CDR3 nucleotide sequence: TGTGCCAGCAGCCAAGACGGAGAGACCCAGTACTTC.

The rearrangement uses TRBV19 and TRBJ2-3; the match to TRBD2 covers 7 bases. The V and J ends lost 0 bases and 1 base, in that order; junction bases with no gene match: 4. This CDR3 region has 16 residues. Germline V lookup: CDR1 LNHDA, CDR2 SQIVND (reference sequence). As DNA, the CDR3 is TGTGCCAGTAGTATAGATCAGGGAGGGGGCACAGATACGCAGTATTTT. This translates into CASSIDQGGGTDTQYF.

This CDR3 is CASSDPGLAGTNEQFF. CDR3 sequence (DNA): TGTGCCAGCAGTGACCCGGGACTAGCGGGGACCAATGAGCAGTTCTTC. The chain employs TRBV6-1 and TRBJ2-1; 13 bases are a match to TRBD2. CDR1 is MNHNS, CDR2 SASEGT, per germline. The CDR3 has 16 amino acids. V shed 3 bases and J 6 bases; nucleotides not matched to a gene: 5.

The chain recombines TRBV29-1 with TRBJ1-2; TRBD1 agrees at 8 bases. The CDR3 is made up of 13 amino acids. The germline CDR1 and CDR2 sequences are SQVTM and ANQGSEA. Trimming removed 7 bases from V and 4 bases from J; junction bases left unmatched: 8. The CDR3 is CSAGDDRGYGYTF. CDR3 bases: TGCAGCGCTGGGGACGACAGGGGCTATGGCTACACCTTC.

This chain links TRBV25-1 with TRBJ1-3; 10 positions agree with TRBD1. Germline V gene lookup returns CDR1 MGHDK and CDR2 SYGVNS. V trimming: 4 bases; J trimming: 1 base; junction bases outside the gene matches: 4. This CDR3 contains 16 residues. The CDR3 DNA follows: TGTGCCAGCAGTGCGACAGGGGGCTGGTCTGGAAACACCATATATTTT. Translated, it gives CASSATGGWSGNTIYF.

V usage is TRBV27 and J usage is TRBJ2-5, with a weak D call TRBD1 (6 bases). Germline V gene sequence: CDR1 MNHEY, CDR2 SMNVEV (reference sequence). Trimming shortened V by 5 bases and J by 5 bases, and 18 bases separated the two germline ends. The CDR3 length is 15 residues. Written as DNA, the CDR3 is TGTGCCAGCAGTCCTAGTGGTCAGGGGTGGGAGACCCAGTACTTC. Protein: CASSPSGQGWETQYF.

This chain connects TRBV2 to TRBJ2-7; TRBD2 agrees at 8 bases. The CDR3 consists of 15 residues. The V and J ends lost 6 bases and 3 bases, in that order; junction bases with no gene match: 10. CDR1 and CDR2 from the germline V gene are SNHLY and FYNNEI. The CDR3 is CASRYRTSRVYEQYF. CDR3 nucleotide sequence: TGTGCCAGCAGGTACCGGACTAGCAGAGTCTACGAGCAGTACTTC.

This chain joins TRBV5-1 and TRBJ2-3; 9 nucleotides match TRBD1. The germline V gene encodes CDR1 SGHRS and CDR2 YFSETQ. The V segment lost 1 base and the J segment 5 bases; nucleotides outside the gene matches: 2. CDR3 length: 14 residues. CDR3 loop: CASSLTGGLDTQYF. The CDR3 nucleotides read TGCGCCAGCAGCTTGACAGGGGGCCTAGATACGCAGTATTTT. Full variable domain (rest looked up from reference TRBV5-1 and TRBJ2-3): KAGVTQTPRYLIKTRGQQVTLSCSPISGHRSVSWYQQTPGQGLQFLFEYFSETQRNKGNFPGRFSGRQFSNSRSEMNVSTLELGDSALYLCASSLTGGLDTQYFGPGTRLTVL.

The V and J genes are TRBV6-5 and TRBJ1-2, with 11 bases lining up with TRBD1. V dropped 5 bases and J dropped 7; count of bases not matched to a gene: 6. This CDR3 has 14 amino acids. Germline V gene data show CDR1 as MNHEY and CDR2 as SVGAGI. The CDR3: CASSRTGGLSGYTF. The CDR3 bases are TGTGCCAGCAGTAGGACAGGGGGCTTGAGTGGCTACACCTTC.

This clone was observed once. V is TRBV6-1 and J is TRBJ2-2; a weak D match, TRBD2 (7 bases). This CDR3 contains 16 residues. V was clipped by 2 bases and J by 6 bases, with 16 bases between them. Germline V CDR1 and CDR2: MNHNS, SASEGT. CDR3 sequence reads: CASSEPGAGRAGELFF. The CDR3 DNA reads TGTGCCAGCAGTGAACCGGGGGCTGGGAGGGCCGGGGAGCTGTTTTTT.

The V call is TRBV2, the J call TRBJ2-7; D is perhaps TRBD1 (5 bases). Germline V CDR1 and CDR2: SNHLY, FYNNEI. CDR3 size: 15 residues. V was pared by 1 base and J by 2 bases, with 12 bases between. The CDR3 DNA reads as TGTGCCAGCAGTGAAGGTCCAGGGTTCCCCTACGAGCAGTACTTC. This sequence encodes CASSEGPGFPYEQYF.

The chain combines TRBV30 with TRBJ1-1; a possible D gene is TRBD1 (5 bases). This CDR3 spans 13 amino acids. The germline gives CDR1 GTSNPN, CDR2 SVGIG (reference sequence). Trimming left V 2 bases short and J 1 base short, with 8 bases between. CDR3 loop: CAWSLGGNTEAFF. In DNA form, the CDR3 reads TGTGCCTGGAGTTTGGGGGGGAACACTGAAGCTTTCTTT.

The chain carries TRBV4-1 and TRBJ2-5, with D tentatively TRBD1 (6 bases). V dropped 3 bases and J dropped 9 bases, with 14 bases sitting between them. CDR3 length: 13 residues. CDR1 and CDR2 (germline): MGHRA, YSYEKL. In DNA, the CDR3 is TGCGCCAGCAGCCAGGGTCAGGGGAATGCCCAGTACTTC. Its protein is CASSQGQGNAQYF.

This clone came up a few times. The CDR3 reads CAWSRTGTVGKPQHF. Written as DNA, the CDR3 is TGTGCCTGGAGTCGAACCGGGACAGTGGGGAAGCCCCAGCATTTT. This chain joins TRBV30 and TRBJ1-5, with 7 bases matching TRBD1. Germline-derived CDR1 and CDR2 are GTSNPN and SVGIG (reference sequence). The CDR3 consists of 15 residues. The ends lost 2 bases at V and 8 bases at J; junction bases unmatched: 12. Looking up the rest from reference TRBV30 and TRBJ1-5 gives the full variable domain: SQTIHQWPATLVQPVGSPLSLECTVEGTSNPNLYWYRQAAGRGLQLLFYSVGIGQISSEVPQNLSASRPQDRQFILSSKKLLLSDSGFYLCAWSRTGTVGKPQHFGDGTRLSIL.

The CDR3 DNA is TGCAGCGTTGATCTGCCATCGGTTTCTGGAAACACCATATATTTT. Translation: CSVDLPSVSGNTIYF. V usage is TRBV29-1 and J usage is TRBJ1-3; no clear D gene. V lost 3 bases, J lost 1 base, and 13 bases lay in between. The germline V gene encodes CDR1 SQVTM and CDR2 ANQGSEA. CDR3 length: 15 residues.

This chain uses TRBV9 with TRBJ2-3, with a tentative D call TRBD1 (6 bases). The CDR3 totals 16 residues. Trimming took 0 bases from V and 2 from J, leaving 13 bases between them. CDR1 and CDR2 (germline): SGDLS, YYNGEE. CDR3 DNA sequence: TGTGCCAGCAGCGTAGGTCTGACAGGCCCCACAGATACGCAGTATTTT. It is translated as CASSVGLTGPTDTQYF.